This TCR beta chain comes out of a study of blood T cells in healthy people across ages. Study as a whole: Per two T cells, about one barcoded beta molecule was captured through template switching.

The CDR3 is 15 amino acids. Germline V lookup: CDR1 LGHNA, CDR2 YNFKEQ. The germline V and J ends were trimmed by 1 base and 3 bases, with 13 bases remaining between them. Using a J-beta primer mix together with a sample-barcoded 5' primer, a second PCR was run for about 6 to 11 cycles. MiXCR, applied by TCRdb to the 5' RACE reads, yields one record per CDR3 protein. This table has more than 650,000 distinct CDR3 sequences, 22% appearing once. Individuals who donated were healthy Caucasians from Russia aged about 6 to 100. The chain has TRBV4-2 and TRBJ2-7, with D possibly matching TRBD2 (6 bases). The sample was blood. This TCR was recovered from a man in his 70s in good health. The CDR3 reads CASSQGDLKVYEQYF. DNA of the CDR3: TGTGCCAGCAGCCAAGGGGACTTAAAGGTCTACGAGCAGTACTTC.